This T cell receptor beta chain came from a study of T cells in narcolepsy. Produced via immunoSEQ multiplex PCR; TCRdb's table is partial and in-frame only. The table shows about 34,000 clones, with 80% to 85% occurring only once. The CDR3 is 13 residues long. The germline CDR1 and CDR2 sequences are GTSNPN and SVGIG (reference sequence). Trimming took off 1 base at V and 6 bases at J, with 11 bases between the two ends. The source is a human donor with narcolepsy. V gene TRBV30 combines with J gene TRBJ2-3; D possibly corresponds to TRBD1 (5 bases). Material: CD45RA- memory CD4+ T cells from PBMCs. The DNA for the CDR3 is TGTGCCTGGAGTGCCAGGGTAGGGGATACGCAGTATTTT. This gives the protein CAWSARVGDTQYF.